The clone carrying this T cell receptor (beta chain) was seen at least ten times. Trimming left V 0 bases short and J 5 bases short, with 8 bases between. In germline, CDR1 is MNHNY, CDR2 SVGAGI (reference sequence). The CDR3 has 13 residues. Every patient underwent thyroid surgery untreated. Via MiXCR, TCRdb re-called the PCR reads. The sample has 19,000 or so clones; about 30% are singletons. The record originates from a study of metastatic and nonmetastatic thyroid tumors. Material for sequencing was blood. The receptor comes from a female donor with papillary thyroid cancer or a benign thyroid nodule (not recorded which). Some clones in this sample may be carry-over from other donors' samples. The chain employs TRBV6-6 and TRBJ2-7, with D unclear. The CDR3 sequence: CASSYSQRNEQYF. CDR3 nucleotide sequence: TGTGCCAGCAGTTACTCACAGAGGAACGAGCAGTACTTC.